This passage covers 15 T cell receptor beta chains from one sample sequenced in a study of metastatic and nonmetastatic thyroid tumors. No treatment had been given to any patient before thyroid surgery. MiXCR re-clonotyped the PCR reads for TCRdb. Here the sample spans 20,000 to 30,000 clones, less than 25% being singletons. Sequenced: blood. Receptor source: a female donor with papillary thyroid cancer or a benign thyroid nodule (not recorded which). Some clones in this sample may be carry-over from other donors' samples.

This clone was recorded at least ten times. The chain couples TRBV19 to TRBJ1-1, with D unresolved. This CDR3 comprises 12 residues. Germline CDR1 is LNHDA and CDR2 is SQIVND (reference sequence). Trimming removed 7 bases from V and 5 bases from J, with 11 bases in between. The CDR3 DNA follows: TGTGCCAGTACCAGCCCCAGAACTGAAGCTTTCTTT. Its protein product is CASTSPRTEAFF.

The J gene is TRBJ2-7, the V gene TRBV24-1; D is unclear. The V gene lost 5 bases and the J gene lost 3 bases, with 10 bases spanning the gap. The CDR3 is made up of 13 amino acids. CDR1 and CDR2 from the germline V gene are KGHDR and SFDVKD. The chain's CDR3 is CATSAGIDYEQYF. Here the CDR3 DNA reads TGTGCCACCAGTGCTGGGATAGACTACGAGCAGTACTTC.

This clone occurred many times. The V call is TRBV6-1, the J call TRBJ1-4; a weak D match, TRBD1 (6 bases). The length of the CDR3 is 15 residues. V lost 7 bases to trimming and J lost 8 bases, with 20 bases between them. Per the germline V gene, CDR1 is MNHNS and CDR2 is SASEGT. The CDR3 coding sequence is TGTGCCAGCATCCAAGGGGGACATGGGGGAGAAAAACTGTTTTTT. It codes for CASIQGGHGGEKLFF.

Sample share makes this clone medium-sized. This chain links TRBV6-6 with TRBJ2-7, with 7 positions matching TRBD2. There are 15 residues in the CDR3. The J segment lost 4 bases and the V segment lost 0 bases, leaving 6 bases of the junction unmatched. Germline lookup yields CDR1 MNHNY and CDR2 SVGAGI (reference sequence). CDR3 sequence reads: CASSYSGGPSYEQYF. The CDR3 DNA is TGTGCCAGCAGTTACTCGGGAGGGCCTAGTTACGAGCAGTACTTC.

This CDR3 reads CASSLHRGRMLDEQYF. The CDR3 nucleotides are TGTGCCAGCAGCTTACACAGGGGGCGCATGTTAGACGAGCAGTACTTC. The chain uses TRBV11-1 and TRBJ2-7; 9 bases are a match to TRBD1. The CDR3 totals 16 residues. Germline lookup yields CDR1 SGHAT and CDR2 FQDESV (reference sequence). J was trimmed by 5 bases and V by 2 bases; bases with no gene match: 10. The entire variable domain, with the rest obtained from reference TRBV11-1 and TRBJ2-7, is as follows: EAEVAQSPRYKITEKSQAVAFWCDPISGHATLYWYRQILGQGPELLVQFQDESVVDDSQLPKDRFSAERLKGVDSTLKIQPAELGDSAMYLCASSLHRGRMLDEQYFGPGTRLTVT.

In its sample, this clone was seen many times. Mismatch with germline at one junction end may stem from a read error. The chain joins TRBV28 to TRBJ1-4; a possible D gene is TRBD1 (5 bases). Germline V gene lookup returns CDR1 MDHEN and CDR2 SYDVKM. The CDR3 is 14 residues long. CDR3 sequence (DNA): TGTGCCAGCACCTCGGGGCAAGTCACTGAAAAACTGCTTTTT. Encoded protein: CASTSGQVTEKLLF.

Many counts were recorded for this clone. This chain links TRBV30 with TRBJ2-1; D gene unclear. The CDR3 consists of 15 residues. Trimming stripped 2 bases from V and 0 bases from J, with 11 bases between. From germline, CDR1 is GTSNPN and CDR2 SVGIG (reference sequence). CDR3 coding DNA: TGTGCCTGGAGTATCGCTTTAAGCTCCTACAATGAGCAGTTCTTC. This codes for CAWSIALSSYNEQFF. The complete variable domain, with remaining parts taken from reference TRBV30 and TRBJ2-1, reads SQTIHQWPATLVQPVGSPLSLECTVEGTSNPNLYWYRQAAGRGLQLLFYSVGIGQISSEVPQNLSASRPQDRQFILSSKKLLLSDSGFYLCAWSIALSSYNEQFFGPGTRLTVL.

This clone was counted many times. The chain links TRBV7-9 to TRBJ2-6; possibly TRBD2 for D (5 bases). This CDR3 has 13 amino acids. Trimming took off 5 bases at V and 7 bases at J, with 9 bases between the two ends. Germline CDR1 and CDR2: SEHNR and FQNEAQ (reference sequence). The CDR3 loop reads CASSTRAANVLTF. As DNA, the CDR3 is TGTGCCAGCAGCACGAGGGCAGCCAACGTCCTGACTTTC.

This clone was seen ten or more times. The rearrangement links TRBV5-8 to TRBJ2-5; D gene uncertain. Germline CDR1 reads SGHTS; CDR2 reads YDEGEE. Trimming stripped 1 base from V and 5 bases from J, with 12 bases between. The CDR3 consists of 14 residues. CDR3 DNA sequence: TGTGCCAGCAGCTTGCCGAGGTCGGATGAGACCCAGTACTTC. Protein sequence: CASSLPRSDETQYF.

The chain couples TRBV6-1 to TRBJ2-4; the D is unclear. Trimming removed 0 bases from V and 0 bases from J, with 3 bases in between. This CDR3 has 14 amino acids. Per germline, CDR1 MNHNS and CDR2 SASEGT. Here the CDR3 DNA reads TGTGCCAGCAGTGAAGCGGGAGCCAAAAACATTCAGTACTTC. Translating gives CASSEAGAKNIQYF.

This clone was counted between two and nine times. The CDR3 nucleotides are TGTGCCAGCAGCCAGGACAGACCGGAGGGCGAGCAGTACTTC. Its protein is CASSQDRPEGEQYF. J is TRBJ2-7 and V is TRBV2; either TRBD1 or TRBD2 may fit D (6 bases each). Deletions cut 6 bases from V and 6 bases from J, with 18 bases between. The germline V gene has CDR1 SNHLY and CDR2 FYNNEI. The CDR3 extends over 14 amino acids.

The DNA for the CDR3 is TGCGCCAGCAGCACAGGACGGACAGATACGCAGTATTTT. Translation: CASSTGRTDTQYF. The rearrangement links TRBV5-1 to TRBJ2-3; tentatively, D is TRBD1 (5 bases). V lost 4 bases to trimming and J lost 3 bases, with 9 bases between them. Per germline, CDR1 SGHRS and CDR2 YFSETQ. The CDR3 has 13 amino acids.

J is TRBJ1-6 and V is TRBV6-1; D is perhaps TRBD1 (5 bases). Germline values: CDR1 MNHNS, CDR2 SASEGT. Trimming pared 6 bases from V and 6 bases from J, leaving 15 bases between. This CDR3 is built from 15 residues. The DNA for the CDR3 is TGTGCCAGCAGGGCCGTGGGGGGTCCTAATTCACCCCTCCACTTT. Translation: CASRAVGGPNSPLHF.

This chain joins TRBV28 and TRBJ2-1; D remains unclear. CDR1 and CDR2 from the germline V gene are MDHEN and SYDVKM. V was shortened by 1 base and J by 8 bases, with 15 bases between the two germline ends. This CDR3 has 15 amino acids. DNA for the CDR3: TGTGCCAGCAGTTTATCCCCCCCAGGATCCCATGAGCAGTTCTTC. Translation: CASSLSPPGSHEQFF.

The genes are TRBV4-1 and TRBJ1-2; 8 bases line up with TRBD1. The J segment lost 8 bases and the V segment lost 5 bases, leaving 16 bases of the junction unmatched. CDR3 length: 16 amino acids. CDR1 is MGHRA and CDR2 is YSYEKL in the germline V gene. Here the CDR3 reads CASSKVSRDRTGGYTF. In nucleotides, the CDR3 is TGCGCCAGCAGCAAAGTATCCCGGGACAGGACGGGGGGCTACACCTTC.